This T cell receptor beta chain derives from a study of T cells after yellow fever vaccination. The study's findings and limits: High-abundance clonotypes from the bulk population could contaminate FACS-sorted repertoires.

The CDR3 is 14 amino acids. Germline lookup yields CDR1 MNHEY and CDR2 SMNVEV (reference sequence). The trim removed 2 bases at V and 9 bases at J, leaving 4 bases unmatched. Making TCR cDNA involved 5'RACE template switching, which added UMIs and a universal primer site. A single record per CDR3 protein comes from TCRdb applying MiXCR to the 5' RACE reads. The data contain roughly 400,000 distinct CDR3 sequences, approximately 19% of them seen just once; the ten biggest clones take up over 15%. The table lists this clonotype with a few counts. Its antigen is still unknown. The source material was PBMCs, sampled before the yellow fever booster vaccination. The chain couples TRBV27 to TRBJ2-7, with 13 positions matching TRBD2. This clonotype originated in a man between 18 and 35 years old who received the YFV17D yellow fever vaccine. The CDR3 here is CASSLGTSGEGQYF. For the CDR3, the DNA is TGTGCCAGCAGTTTAGGGACTAGCGGGGAAGGGCAGTACTTC.